One and the same sample provided the 27 T cell receptor beta chains below, sequenced in a study of blood T cell repertoires in COVID-19. This table comes from immunoSEQ multiplex PCR, and its TCRdb copy is limited to in-frame clones, with some not included. Among 70,000 to 90,000 clones listed, about 88% were seen once. Sequencing used peripheral blood. The receptors shown here come from an older man with active or convalescent COVID-19.

The genes are TRBV3-1 (or the pseudogene TRBV3-2) and TRBJ1-1; no definite D call. Trimming took off 9 bases at V and 1 base at J, with 12 bases between the two ends. This CDR3 has 13 amino acids. Germline V gene lookup returns CDR1 LGHDT and CDR2 YNNKEL (reference sequence). In DNA, the CDR3 is TGTGCCAGTTCTAGGTGGCGGAACACTGAAGCTTTCTTT. It codes for CASSRWRNTEAFF.

This CDR3 is CASSLIGTENYNEQFF. The CDR3 DNA reads as TGCGCCAGCAGCTTGATCGGGACAGAAAACTACAATGAGCAGTTCTTC. This chain links TRBV5-1 with TRBJ2-1; 7 nucleotides line up with TRBD1. Germline V lookup: CDR1 SGHRS, CDR2 YFSETQ. The CDR3 has 16 amino acids. Germline trimming cut 1 base from V and 3 bases from J; bases unmatched to any gene: 7.

The chain carries TRBV7-5 and TRBJ2-1; no check of the table's D call, TRBD1, against the DNA was made. TRBV7-5 is deemed a pseudogene. This CDR3 spans 15 amino acids. The CDR3 region has the DNA TGTGTCAGAAGCTTCCAACGACAGGGACACAATGAGCAGTTCTTC. Amino acids: CVRSFQRQGHNEQFF.

The rearrangement uses TRBV12-3 or TRBV12-4 and TRBJ2-1; D ambiguous. This CDR3 contains 13 residues. V was shortened by 2 bases and J by 4 bases, with 6 bases between the two germline ends. CDR3 protein: CASSLPLYNEQFF. As DNA, the CDR3 is TGTGCCAGCAGTTTACCTCTGTACAATGAGCAGTTCTTC.

V usage is TRBV7-2 and J usage is TRBJ1-5; D not resolved. Germline V gives CDR1 SGHTA, CDR2 FQGNSA. This CDR3 spans 12 amino acids. Deletions cut 2 bases from V and 7 bases from J, with 6 bases between. CDR3 DNA: TGTGCCAGCAGCTTACCCCAGCAGCCCCAGCATTTT. This sequence encodes CASSLPQQPQHF.

This clone appeared a single time. The chain joins TRBV28 to TRBJ2-5; 9 bases line up with TRBD1. This CDR3 spans 14 amino acids. Germline CDR1 and CDR2: MDHEN and SYDVKM. The trim removed 6 bases at V and 3 bases at J, leaving 5 bases unmatched. The CDR3 sequence: CASSIGTGKETQYF. CDR3 bases: TGTGCCAGCAGCATCGGGACAGGGAAAGAGACCCAGTACTTC.

This chain links TRBV18 with TRBJ1-3; 7 bases agree with TRBD1. After removal of 2 bases from V and 6 bases from J, the junction contained 7 bases not matched to a gene. The CDR3 runs 15 residues. The germline V gene encodes CDR1 KGHSH and CDR2 LQKENI. Written as DNA, the CDR3 is TGTGCCAGCTCACCATCCGGACAGGCGGCAAACACCATATATTTT. The encoded protein is CASSPSGQAANTIYF.

The genes are TRBV5-5 and TRBJ2-1, with 9 bases matching TRBD1. Germline CDR1 reads SGHKS; CDR2 reads YYEKEE (reference sequence). V lost 1 base and J lost 4; bases outside the gene matches: 3. The CDR3 sequence is 15 residues long. CDR3 sequence: CASSLSGTGYNEQFF. In DNA, the CDR3 is TGTGCCAGCAGCTTGTCCGGGACAGGGTACAATGAGCAGTTCTTC. The full variable domain, in which reference TRBV5-5 and TRBJ2-1 provide the parts outside the CDR3, is DAGVTQSPTHLIKTRGQQVTLRCSPISGHKSVSWYQQVLGQGPQFIFQYYEKEERGRGNFPDRFSARQFPNYSSELNVNALLLGDSALYLCASSLSGTGYNEQFFGPGTRLTVL.

In its sample, this clone was seen once. The V call is TRBV9, the J call TRBJ2-2; 12 bases fit TRBD2. V was clipped by 4 bases and J by 6 bases; unmatched bases: 7. Germline CDR1 SGDLS, CDR2 YYNGEE. There are 16 residues in the CDR3. The CDR3 reads CASSPSTSGRAGELFF. The CDR3 DNA reads as TGTGCCAGCAGCCCCTCGACTAGCGGGAGAGCCGGGGAGCTGTTTTTT.

V and J are TRBV28 and TRBJ1-2, with D possibly TRBD1 on 6 matching bases. Trimming took 2 bases from V and 0 from J, leaving 16 bases between them. The CDR3 sequence is 17 residues long. Germline V gene data show CDR1 as MDHEN and CDR2 as SYDVKM. Here the CDR3 DNA reads TGTGCCAGCAGTTTACACCTGGGAGGGGGATCTAACTATGGCTACACCTTC. Amino acids: CASSLHLGGGSNYGYTF.

The V gene is TRBV14, the J gene TRBJ1-1, with 11 bases matching TRBD1. Unmatched junction bases numbered 9, after V lost 1 base and J lost 5 bases. The CDR3 length is 17 residues. Looked up from germline, CDR1 is SGHDN and CDR2 is FVKESK. In nucleotides, the CDR3 is TGTGCCAGCAGCCAAGTGTTGCTCCGGGACAGGGGGACTGAAGCTTTCTTT. The encoded protein is CASSQVLLRDRGTEAFF.

This rearrangement joins TRBV6-5 to TRBJ1-4; a possible D gene is TRBD1 (5 bases). Per the germline V gene, CDR1 is MNHEY and CDR2 is SVGAGI. V was clipped by 6 bases and J by 6 bases, with 14 bases between them. The CDR3 is 14 amino acids. CDR3 nucleotides: TGTGCCAGCAGGCCCTCGGGGGACTATGAAAAACTGTTTTTT. This codes for CASRPSGDYEKLFF.

The chain employs TRBV24-1 and TRBJ2-1; TRBD2 aligns across 8 bases. CDR3 length: 16 amino acids. V lost 5 bases, J lost 5 bases, and 10 bases stayed unmatched. The germline V gene has CDR1 KGHDR and CDR2 SFDVKD. CDR3 nucleotides: TGTGCCACCAGTGGCCCCGGGACCGGGAGGGACAATGAGCAGTTCTTC. It yields the protein CATSGPGTGRDNEQFF.

This chain joins TRBV5-1 and TRBJ2-1, with 9 bases matching TRBD2. Germline-derived CDR1 and CDR2 are SGHRS and YFSETQ. Trimming cost V 0 bases and J 7 bases; bases outside gene matches: 5. The CDR3 sequence is 15 residues long. Written as DNA, the CDR3 is TGCGCCAGCAGCTTGGGGCGCGGGGGGGCTAATGAGCAGTTCTTC. Translating it yields CASSLGRGGANEQFF.

This chain links TRBV5-1 with TRBJ2-7, with TRBD1 identical over 9 bases. The CDR3 covers 14 residues. V was clipped by 2 bases and J by 7 bases; unmatched bases: 7. Germline loops: CDR1 SGHRS, CDR2 YFSETQ. The CDR3 region is CASSFGTGQGEQYV. DNA for the CDR3: TGCGCCAGCAGCTTCGGGACAGGGCAGGGGGAGCAGTACGTC.

This chain uses TRBV7-3 with TRBJ1-1; a weak D match, TRBD1 (5 bases). Germline CDR1 and CDR2: SGHTA and FQGTGA. The CDR3 consists of 18 residues. With 0 bases removed from V and 4 bases from J, the gap between germline ends came to 21 bases. CDR3 nucleotides: TGTGCCAGCAGCTTAACTGGCATCCAGTCAGGGCGTGGCACTGAAGCTTTCTTT. It is translated as CASSLTGIQSGRGTEAFF.

The chain links TRBV30 to TRBJ2-1, with D uncertain. The CDR3 length is 10 residues. Per the germline V gene, CDR1 is GTSNPN and CDR2 is SVGIG (reference sequence). Deletions cut 3 bases from V and 12 bases from J, with 9 bases between. CDR3 in amino acids: CAWSERVQFF. The CDR3, as DNA: TGTGCCTGGAGCGAGAGAGTGCAGTTCTTC.

The V and J genes are TRBV5-1 and TRBJ2-1, with 11 bases identical to TRBD2. The trim removed 5 bases at V and 8 bases at J, leaving 12 bases unmatched. The V gene's germline CDR1 is SGHRS and CDR2 YFSETQ. The CDR3 is 16 residues long. Written as DNA, the CDR3 is TGCGCCAGCAGACAACTAGCGGGGGAAACTACGGATGAGCAGTTCTTC. Protein sequence: CASRQLAGETTDEQFF.

This clone was picked up a small number of times. The chain employs TRBV6-5 and TRBJ2-7, with 8 bases aligning to TRBD1. The germline CDR1 and CDR2 sequences are MNHEY and SVGAGI. V shed 2 bases and J 6 bases; nucleotides not matched to a gene: 12. The CDR3 runs to 16 residues. As DNA, the CDR3 is TGTGCCAGCAGTTACCCTAAAACCAGGGGGCGTCGCGAGCAGTACGTC. This encodes CASSYPKTRGRREQYV.

The chain has TRBV6-5 and TRBJ1-2; D remains ambiguous. The CDR3 is made up of 15 amino acids. In germline, CDR1 is MNHEY, CDR2 SVGAGI. V lost 7 bases to trimming and J lost 2 bases, with 17 bases between them. The chain's CDR3 is CASKHPPGGNYGYTF. As DNA, the CDR3 is TGTGCCAGCAAACACCCCCCGGGAGGAAACTATGGCTACACCTTC.

The J gene is TRBJ1-2, the V gene TRBV7-2; unclear D gene. Per the germline V gene, CDR1 is SGHTA and CDR2 is FQGNSA. Trimming stripped 1 base from V and 4 bases from J, with 10 bases between. The CDR3 consists of 14 residues. The CDR3 region has the DNA TGTGCCAGCAGCTTAGATCGGGTGACCTATGGCTACACCTTC. Translation gives CASSLDRVTYGYTF.

This clone was picked up one time. V is TRBV9 and J is TRBJ1-1; D gene unclear. Germline CDR1 and CDR2: SGDLS and YYNGEE. V was cut by 0 bases and J by 3 bases, with 9 bases left in between. The CDR3 length is 14 residues. CDR3 sequence reads: CASSVVPRDTEAFF. CDR3 DNA sequence: TGTGCCAGCAGCGTAGTGCCGCGGGACACTGAAGCTTTCTTT.

A remark on this clone: Other DNA sequences from this sample encode an identical CDR3 as well. The gene calls are TRBV11-2 and TRBJ2-1, with 7 bases lining up with TRBD1. CDR3 length: 13 residues. Germline-derived CDR1 and CDR2 are SGHAT and FQNNGV. V was pared by 5 bases and J by 5 bases, with 3 bases of the junction left unmatched. The CDR3, as DNA: TGTGCCAGCAGCCTGGGACAGAACAATGAGCAGTTCTTC. It codes for CASSLGQNNEQFF.

The V call is TRBV18, the J call TRBJ1-4; tentative D call: TRBD1 (6 bases). Trimming removed 2 bases from V and 4 bases from J, with 11 bases in between. The CDR3 spans 15 residues. Germline CDR1 reads KGHSH; CDR2 reads LQKENI. The CDR3 DNA reads TGTGCCAGCTCACCAAGACAGGAAGATAATGAAAAACTGTTTTTT. This codes for CASSPRQEDNEKLFF.

The gene calls are TRBV7-9 and TRBJ1-1; TRBD1 is a possible D gene (5 bases). The V gene lost 5 bases and the J gene lost 6 bases, with 16 bases spanning the gap. This CDR3 has 14 amino acids. Germline V gives CDR1 SEHNR, CDR2 FQNEAQ (reference sequence). CDR3 coding DNA: TGTGCCAGCAGCCCCAACCGGGACTCCCCTGAAGCTTTCTTT. Residues: CASSPNRDSPEAFF.

The chain uses TRBV3-1 (or the pseudogene TRBV3-2) and TRBJ1-6; D is undetermined. V lost 4 bases to trimming and J lost 3 bases, with 10 bases between them. This CDR3 has 15 residues. CDR1 and CDR2 (germline): LGHDT, YNNKEL (reference sequence). The CDR3 is CASSPQGGYNSPLHF. DNA for the CDR3: TGTGCCAGCAGCCCCCAAGGCGGCTATAATTCACCCCTCCACTTT.

V gene TRBV5-4 combines with J gene TRBJ2-3; D unclear. V was clipped by 2 bases and J by 4 bases, with 8 bases between them. The germline CDR1 and CDR2 sequences are SGHNT and YYREEE (reference sequence). This CDR3 spans 13 amino acids. The CDR3 loop is CASSLSGPDTQYF. The CDR3, as DNA: TGTGCCAGCAGCTTATCTGGCCCAGATACGCAGTATTTT.